Sequencing of this T cell receptor beta chain was carried out in a study of T cell changes during pregnancy in multiple sclerosis. Repertoires were generated with immunoSEQ multiplex PCR, while TCRdb's copy carries only in-frame clones and drops some. The repertoire consists of around 35,000 clones, with 90% occurring once and the leading ten covering under 15%. V was pared by 5 bases and J by 6 bases, with 17 bases between. This CDR3 spans 14 amino acids. Per germline, CDR1 MNHNS and CDR2 SASEGT. The starting material was CD8+ T cells from peripheral blood mononuclear cells, obtained in the first trimester of pregnancy. This receptor was taken from a female donor with multiple sclerosis, enrolled in a pregnancy study. The chain is built from TRBV6-1 and TRBJ2-7; the D gene is possibly TRBD2 (6 bases). CDR3: CASSPRDSYSEQYF. CDR3 DNA sequence: TGTGCCAGCAGTCCCCGGGACTCCTACTCCGAGCAGTACTTC.